This passage covers 10 T cell receptor beta chains from one sample sequenced in a study of T cell responses to AZD1222 COVID-19 vaccine. Method: immunoSEQ multiplex PCR; TCRdb's copy keeps in-frame clones and lacks some. The sample gives 57,000 or so clones, approximately 83% of which show up once; roughly an eighth is in the top ten. The source material was peripheral blood, sampled on day 0 of AZD1222 vaccination. These receptors came from an adult in good health.

V and J are TRBV29-1 and TRBJ1-2; D unclear. The CDR3 is made up of 13 amino acids. The V end was cut by 7 bases, the J end by 0 bases, with 12 bases between. Looked up from germline, CDR1 is SQVTM and CDR2 is ANQGSEA. As DNA, the CDR3 is TGCAGCGCAGTTACGACCGCTAACTATGGCTACACCTTC. It specifies CSAVTTANYGYTF.

This chain joins TRBV4-3 and TRBJ2-2; D is unclear. CDR1 is LGHNA and CDR2 is YSLEER in the germline V gene. Trimming shortened V by 0 bases and J by 4 bases, and 6 bases separated the two germline ends. CDR3 size: 14 residues. The CDR3 DNA sequence: TGCGCCAGCAGCCAAGATCCGAGCACCGGGGAGCTGTTTTTT. It yields the protein CASSQDPSTGELFF.

J is TRBJ1-2 and V is TRBV12-3 or TRBV12-4; possibly TRBD1 for D (6 bases). Trimming left V 6 bases short and J 2 bases short, with 10 bases between. The CDR3 runs to 13 residues. The DNA for the CDR3 is TGTGCCAGCAGCGACCAGGGGAACTATGGCTACACCTTC. Amino acids: CASSDQGNYGYTF.

The chain employs TRBV12-3 or TRBV12-4 and TRBJ1-4, with TRBD1 identical over 9 bases. The CDR3 is 12 residues long. The V and J ends lost 1 base and 15 bases, in that order; junction bases with no gene match: 3. CDR3 amino acids: CASSLGTGEVFF. The CDR3 nucleotides are TGTGCCAGCAGTTTAGGGACAGGGGAGGTGTTTTTT.

The table lists this clone with a count of one. The CDR3 spells CASSGGGGAFF. The DNA of the CDR3 is TGTGCCAGCAGTGGTGGAGGGGGGGCGTTCTTC. The V and J genes are TRBV25-1 and TRBJ2-1, with D maybe TRBD2 (7 bases). The ends were cut back, 4 bases at V and 15 bases at J, with 13 bases in the middle. Germline CDR1 and CDR2: MGHDK and SYGVNS. The CDR3 spans 11 residues.

The rearrangement uses TRBV4-3 and TRBJ1-6; a possible D gene is TRBD1 (5 bases). This CDR3 has 15 amino acids. V was clipped by 2 bases and J by 9 bases, with 14 bases between them. CDR1 is LGHNA, CDR2 YSLEER, per germline. The CDR3 nucleotides read TGCGCCAGCAGCCAATCGGGCAATGGGGGTTCACCCCTCCACTTT. This gives the protein CASSQSGNGGSPLHF.

The chain is built from TRBV7-9 and TRBJ2-5, with 9 bases lining up with TRBD2. The CDR3 totals 17 residues. CDR1 and CDR2 from the germline V gene are SEHNR and FQNEAQ (reference sequence). Germline trimming cut 4 bases from V and 2 bases from J; bases unmatched to any gene: 11. As DNA, the CDR3 is TGTGCCAGCAGCTCGCCCCTCGGCGGGGGGGTTCAAGAGACCCAGTACTTC. Its translation: CASSSPLGGGVQETQYF. Full variable domain (outside the CDR3, taken from reference TRBV7-9 and TRBJ2-5): DTGVSQNPRHKITKRGQNVTFRCDPISEHNRLYWYRQTLGQGPEFLTYFQNEAQLEKSRLLSDRFSAERPKGSFSTLEIQRTEQGDSAMYLCASSSPLGGGVQETQYFGPGTRLLVL.

The rearrangement joins TRBV2 to TRBJ2-7, with 9 bases lining up with TRBD1. This CDR3 has 13 residues. V lost 8 bases, J lost 5 bases, and 7 bases stayed unmatched. Per the germline V gene, CDR1 is SNHLY and CDR2 is FYNNEI. The CDR3: CASGRDRVDEQYF. Written as DNA, the CDR3 is TGTGCCAGCGGCCGGGACAGGGTCGACGAGCAGTACTTC. Drawing the rest from reference TRBV2 and TRBJ2-7, the complete variable domain is EPEVTQTPSHQVTQMGQEVILRCVPISNHLYFYWYRQILGQKVEFLVSFYNNEISEKSEIFDDQFSVERPDGSNFTLKIRSTKLEDSAMYFCASGRDRVDEQYFGPGTRLTVT.

This rearrangement joins TRBV2 to TRBJ2-7, with 11 positions matching TRBD2. The CDR3 is 15 amino acids. V dropped 6 bases and J dropped 2; count of bases not matched to a gene: 6. CDR1 SNHLY and CDR2 FYNNEI come from the germline V gene. The CDR3 loop reads CASSLTSGATYEQYF. CDR3 in DNA: TGTGCCAGCAGCTTGACTAGCGGGGCCACCTACGAGCAGTACTTC.

This clone counts as medium-sized. The rearrangement uses TRBV27 and TRBJ1-2; 9 bases fit TRBD1. Trimming removed 5 bases from V and 4 bases from J; junction bases left unmatched: 2. CDR3 size: 13 residues. Germline V gives CDR1 MNHEY, CDR2 SMNVEV (reference sequence). The CDR3 region is CASSRTGVYGYTF. The CDR3 nucleotides read TGTGCCAGCAGTCGGACAGGGGTCTATGGCTACACCTTC.